One sample yielded the 8 T cell receptor beta chains listed below, sequenced in a study of T cells in Graves' hyperthyroidism and ophthalmopathy. What was amplified from RNA transcripts were TCR beta CDR3 regions. A set of HTBI primers served as the primers for a first-round RT-PCR of the TCR CDR3. TCRdb reprocessed the multiplex PCR reads with MiXCR, giving one entry per CDR3 protein. The table shows about 480,000 distinct CDR3 sequences, with approximately 14% occurring only once. The specimen sequenced was blood. Receptor source: a woman between 18 and 29 years old with Graves' hyperthyroidism.

The gene calls are TRBV4-2 and TRBJ2-7; 7 positions match TRBD1. V shed 2 bases and J 2 bases; nucleotides not matched to a gene: 9. The CDR3 spans 16 residues. The germline V gene encodes CDR1 LGHNA and CDR2 YNFKEQ. CDR3 coding DNA: TGTGCCAGCAGCCAAACCAGGACAGGTCTCCCCTACGAGCAGTACGTC. This codes for CASSQTRTGLPYEQYV.

The chain carries TRBV5-1 and TRBJ1-2, with 10 bases identical to TRBD1. V lost 0 bases to trimming and J lost 7 bases; unmatched junction nucleotides: 6. CDR1 is SGHRS, CDR2 YFSETQ, per germline. The CDR3 covers 15 residues. The CDR3 DNA reads TGCGCCAGCAGCTTGGTGGCCGGGACAGGGGTTGGCTACACCTTC. This translates into CASSLVAGTGVGYTF.

This clonotype was observed at least ten times. The CDR3 loop is CASRTTGAEAFF. The CDR3 nucleotides read TGTGCCAGCAGGACCACAGGGGCTGAAGCTTTCTTT. This chain connects TRBV3-1 to TRBJ1-1; 7 nucleotides agree with TRBD1. CDR3 length: 12 amino acids. The V and J ends lost 6 bases and 6 bases, in that order; junction bases with no gene match: 4. CDR1 and CDR2 from the germline V gene are LGHDT and YNNKEL (reference sequence).

This clonotype was counted only a few times. The chain couples TRBV27 to TRBJ2-7; 12 bases match TRBD1. V was pared by 5 bases and J by 7 bases, with 9 bases of the junction left unmatched. CDR1 is MNHEY and CDR2 is SMNVEV in the germline V gene (reference sequence). CDR3 length: 15 residues. The CDR3 region is CASSPPGQGAREQYF. In DNA form, the CDR3 reads TGTGCCAGCAGTCCCCCGGGACAGGGGGCGCGGGAGCAGTACTTC.

This rearrangement joins TRBV5-6 to TRBJ2-7; D is uncertain. The CDR3 spans 12 residues. Germline CDR1 and CDR2: SGHDT and YYEEEE. Trimming shortened V by 0 bases and J by 2 bases, and 3 bases separated the two germline ends. CDR3 bases: TGTGCCAGCAGCTTGGTCACCTACGAGCAGTACTTC. Translation: CASSLVTYEQYF.

This clonotype was counted ten times or more. The chain couples TRBV2 to TRBJ1-1, with D possibly matching TRBD1 (6 bases). Germline V gene data show CDR1 as SNHLY and CDR2 as FYNNEI. The CDR3 extends over 15 amino acids. V was trimmed by 2 bases and J by 3 bases, leaving 13 bases between them. CDR3 nucleotides: TGTGCCAGCAGTGAACAGGGGAGATGGGACACTGAAGCTTTCTTT. It translates to CASSEQGRWDTEAFF.

V usage is TRBV6-1 and J usage is TRBJ1-5; D remains ambiguous. The CDR3 runs to 13 residues. Germline CDR1 is MNHNS and CDR2 is SASEGT. V was shortened by 5 bases and J by 3 bases, with 8 bases between the two germline ends. CDR3 DNA sequence: TGTGCCAGCAGTCGCCGGGACAATCAGCCCCAGCATTTT. Translating it yields CASSRRDNQPQHF.

A remark on this clonotype: A much larger clone is a single base away; this may be a read error. The rearrangement links TRBV18 to TRBJ2-3; D perhaps matches TRBD2 (6 bases). Germline assignment: CDR1 KGHSH and CDR2 LQKENI. The CDR3 is 15 amino acids. As DNA, the CDR3 is TGTGTCAGCTCACCATCGAGGGAGGCCGTTGATACGCAGTATTTT. It yields the protein CVSSPSREAVDTQYF.